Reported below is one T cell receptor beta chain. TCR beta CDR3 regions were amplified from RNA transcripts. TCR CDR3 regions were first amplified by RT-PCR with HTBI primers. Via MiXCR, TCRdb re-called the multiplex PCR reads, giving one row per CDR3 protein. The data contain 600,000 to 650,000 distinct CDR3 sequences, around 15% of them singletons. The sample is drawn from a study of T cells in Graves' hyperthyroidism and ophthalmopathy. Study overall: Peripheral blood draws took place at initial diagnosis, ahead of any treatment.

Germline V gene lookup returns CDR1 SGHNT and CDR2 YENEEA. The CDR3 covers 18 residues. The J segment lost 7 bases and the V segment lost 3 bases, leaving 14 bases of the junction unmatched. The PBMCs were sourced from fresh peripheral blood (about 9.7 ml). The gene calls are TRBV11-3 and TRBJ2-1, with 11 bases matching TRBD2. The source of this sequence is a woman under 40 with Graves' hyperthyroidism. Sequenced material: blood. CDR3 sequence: CASSFIIAGGPGRNEQFF. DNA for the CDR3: TGTGCCAGCAGCTTCATAATAGCGGGAGGGCCGGGTCGGAATGAGCAGTTCTTC. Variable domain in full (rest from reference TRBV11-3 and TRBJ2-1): EAGVVQSPRYKIIEKKQPVAFWCNPISGHNTLYWYLQNLGQGPELLIRYENEEAVDDSQLPKDRFSAERLKGVDSTLKIQPAELGDSAVYLCASSFIIAGGPGRNEQFFGPGTRLTVL.